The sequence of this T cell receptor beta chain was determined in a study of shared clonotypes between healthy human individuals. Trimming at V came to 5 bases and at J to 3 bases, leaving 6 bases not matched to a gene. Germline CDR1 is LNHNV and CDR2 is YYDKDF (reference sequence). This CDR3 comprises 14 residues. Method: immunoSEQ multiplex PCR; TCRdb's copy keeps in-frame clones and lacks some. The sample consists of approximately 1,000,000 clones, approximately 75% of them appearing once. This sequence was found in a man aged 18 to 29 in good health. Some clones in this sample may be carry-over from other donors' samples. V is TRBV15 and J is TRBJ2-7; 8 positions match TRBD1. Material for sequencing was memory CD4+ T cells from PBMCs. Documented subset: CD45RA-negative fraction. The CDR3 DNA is TGTGCCACCAGCCGCCACAGGGGGGTCTACGAGCAGTACTTC. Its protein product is CATSRHRGVYEQYF. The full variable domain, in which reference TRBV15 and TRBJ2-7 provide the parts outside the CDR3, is DAMVIQNPRYQVTQFGKPVTLSCSQTLNHNVMYWYQQKSSQAPKLLFHYYDKDFNNEADTPDNFQSRRPNTSFCFLDIRSPGLGDTAMYLCATSRHRGVYEQYFGPGTRLTVT.